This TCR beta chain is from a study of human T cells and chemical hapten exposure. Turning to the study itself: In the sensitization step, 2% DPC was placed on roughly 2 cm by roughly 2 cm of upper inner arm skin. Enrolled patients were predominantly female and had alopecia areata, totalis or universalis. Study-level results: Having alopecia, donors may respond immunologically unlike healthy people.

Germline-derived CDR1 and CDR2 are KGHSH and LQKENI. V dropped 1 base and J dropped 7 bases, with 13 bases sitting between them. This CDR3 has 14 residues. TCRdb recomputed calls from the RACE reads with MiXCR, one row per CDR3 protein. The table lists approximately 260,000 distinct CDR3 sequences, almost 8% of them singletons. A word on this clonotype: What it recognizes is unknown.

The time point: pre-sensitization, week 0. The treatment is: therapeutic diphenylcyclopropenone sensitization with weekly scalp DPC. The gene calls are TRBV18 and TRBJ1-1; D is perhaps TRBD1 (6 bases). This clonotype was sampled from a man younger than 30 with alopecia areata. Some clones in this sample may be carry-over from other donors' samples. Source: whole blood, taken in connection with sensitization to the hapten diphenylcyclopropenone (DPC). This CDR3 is CASSPLSTGNEAFF. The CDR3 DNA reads TGTGCCAGCTCACCACTTTCGACAGGAAATGAAGCTTTCTTT.